These 28 T cell receptor beta chains share one sample of origin, sequenced in a study of Ad26.COV2.S vaccination and SARS-CoV-2 variants (dated by TCRdb to the early 2020s). The library was produced with the immunoSEQ multiplex PCR assay. TCRdb obtained this table from immuneACCESS and retained in-frame rearrangements with V and J assigned. These tables miss some clones; where compared with another copy, unresolved V genes account for less than half of the shortfall, and the remainder is unexplained. For this sample there are about 350,000 clones; just over 90% appear just once. The ten largest clonotypes hold roughly 3.9% of the sample. Taken with the paper, the label for time point translates to: individuals recovered from natural SARS-CoV-2 infection. This material consisted of peripheral blood, taken after recovery from COVID-19. The receptors here all came from a human donor who had recovered from COVID-19.

The V gene is TRBV4-1, the J gene TRBJ2-3; maybe TRBD1 (5 bases). CDR1 and CDR2 (germline): MGHRA, YSYEKL. This CDR3 comprises 18 residues. V lost 2 bases to trimming and J lost 9 bases, with 27 bases between them. Here the CDR3 reads CASSQHLPQGTPGVTQYF. CDR3 coding DNA: TGCGCCAGCAGCCAACATCTCCCCCAGGGTACCCCTGGGGTCACGCAGTATTTT.

The gene calls are TRBV3-1 (or the pseudogene TRBV3-2) and TRBJ2-3; D unresolved. Trimming removed 1 base from V and 5 bases from J, with 16 bases in between. Looked up from germline, CDR1 is LGHDT and CDR2 is YNNKEL (reference sequence). The CDR3 is 16 amino acids. The CDR3: CASSQGLRWGKDTQYF. The CDR3 DNA sequence: TGTGCCAGCAGCCAAGGGCTGAGGTGGGGTAAAGATACGCAGTATTTT.

The chain employs TRBV5-6 and TRBJ2-2, with 7 nucleotides matching TRBD1. V was pared by 2 bases and J by 0 bases, with 1 base of the junction left unmatched. CDR3 size: 15 residues. Germline V gives CDR1 SGHDT, CDR2 YYEEEE. The DNA of the CDR3 is TGTGCCAGCAGCTTACAGGGGTCGAACACCGGGGAGCTGTTTTTT. Residues: CASSLQGSNTGELFF.

The rearrangement uses TRBV25-1 and TRBJ1-2; 9 nucleotides match TRBD1. CDR3 size: 18 residues. J gave up 4 bases and V 2 bases, and 14 bases lay outside the gene matches. In germline, CDR1 is MGHDK, CDR2 SYGVNS. CDR3 nucleotide sequence: TGTGCCAGCAGTGAACCGACAGGGGGTAGGGATTTAGGCTATGGCTACACCTTC. It translates to CASSEPTGGRDLGYGYTF.

The chain uses TRBV7-2 and TRBJ2-7; D is possibly TRBD1 (5 bases). Germline assignment: CDR1 SGHTA and CDR2 FQGNSA. This CDR3 is 13 amino acids long. V was pared by 4 bases and J by 3 bases, with 10 bases between. CDR3 bases: TGTGCCAGCAGCTACCGACAGTTCTACGAGCAGTACTTC. This gives the protein CASSYRQFYEQYF.

The chain has TRBV5-8 and TRBJ1-3, with D perhaps matching TRBD1 (6 bases). CDR1 is SGHTS, CDR2 YDEGEE, per germline. V lost 3 bases to trimming and J lost 3 bases, with 19 bases between them. The CDR3 has 17 amino acids. The DNA for the CDR3 is TGTGCCAGCAGCTGGGGCGGGACATCGTCGCATGGAAACACCATATATTTT. It is translated as CASSWGGTSSHGNTIYF. The variable domain in full, completed from reference TRBV5-8 and TRBJ1-3, reads EAGVTQSPTHLIKTRGQQATLRCSPISGHTSVYWYQQALGLGLQFLLWYDEGEERNRGNFPPRFSGRQFPNYSSELNVNALELEDSALYLCASSWGGTSSHGNTIYFGEGSWLTVV.

V and J are TRBV7-6 and TRBJ2-7, with D possibly being TRBD2 (6 bases). The CDR3 sequence is 14 residues long. The V and J ends lost 1 base and 2 bases respectively, with 9 bases between them. Looked up from germline, CDR1 is SGHVS and CDR2 is FNYEAQ. The CDR3 spells CASSLGWGAYEQYF. The CDR3 DNA is TGTGCCAGCAGCTTAGGCTGGGGGGCCTACGAGCAGTACTTC.

This chain connects TRBV7-9 to TRBJ2-6; TRBD2 might be the D (6 bases). V lost 3 bases, J lost 2 bases, and 8 bases lay in between. This CDR3 has 15 amino acids. Germline lookup yields CDR1 SEHNR and CDR2 FQNEAQ (reference sequence). CDR3 amino acids: CASSFPGAGANVLTF. As DNA, the CDR3 is TGTGCCAGCAGCTTTCCGGGGGCTGGGGCCAACGTCCTGACTTTC. The complete variable domain, with remaining parts taken from reference TRBV7-9 and TRBJ2-6, reads DTGVSQNPRHKITKRGQNVTFRCDPISEHNRLYWYRQTLGQGPEFLTYFQNEAQLEKSRLLSDRFSAERPKGSFSTLEIQRTEQGDSAMYLCASSFPGAGANVLTFGAGSRLTVL.

V is TRBV7-6 and J is TRBJ2-2; possible D gene TRBD2, 5 bases. With 3 bases removed from V and 6 bases from J, the gap between germline ends came to 14 bases. Germline assignment: CDR1 SGHVS and CDR2 FNYEAQ. The CDR3 has 15 amino acids. The CDR3 protein is CASSFTSLGAGELFF. CDR3 sequence (DNA): TGTGCCAGCAGCTTCACTAGTCTCGGCGCCGGGGAGCTGTTTTTT.

V is TRBV7-9 and J is TRBJ1-1, with unresolved D. The CDR3 totals 14 residues. CDR1 is SEHNR and CDR2 is FQNEAQ in the germline V gene (reference sequence). Trimming pared 4 bases from V and 4 bases from J, leaving 13 bases between. This chain's CDR3 is CASSSQKRGTEAFF. For the CDR3, the DNA is TGTGCCAGCAGCTCCCAGAAACGTGGCACTGAAGCTTTCTTT. Full variable domain (outside the CDR3, taken from reference TRBV7-9 and TRBJ1-1): DTGVSQNPRHKITKRGQNVTFRCDPISEHNRLYWYRQTLGQGPEFLTYFQNEAQLEKSRLLSDRFSAERPKGSFSTLEIQRTEQGDSAMYLCASSSQKRGTEAFFGQGTRLTVV.

The chain joins TRBV4-1 to TRBJ2-7; 7 bases align to TRBD2. This CDR3 spans 16 amino acids. The V gene's germline CDR1 is MGHRA and CDR2 YSYEKL. The J segment lost 5 bases and the V segment lost 4 bases, leaving 14 bases of the junction unmatched. CDR3 in DNA: TGCGCCAGCAGCCCCGTACGGGGGAGGGAACTTCACGAGCAGTACTTC. It yields the protein CASSPVRGRELHEQYF.

Details on this clone: The junction departs from germline at one end; a sequencing error may be responsible. The chain uses TRBV7-7 and TRBJ2-1; 9 bases fit TRBD2. Germline CDR1 and CDR2: SSHAT and FNYEAQ (reference sequence). The CDR3 has 12 residues. CDR3: CASSGGNNEQFF. The DNA of the CDR3 is TGTGCTAGCAGCGGGGGGAACAATGAGCAGTTCTTC.

The CDR3 DNA reads as TGTGCCAGCAGCCTCACCGGGACAGCCTATGGCTACACCTTC. Amino acids: CASSLTGTAYGYTF. The rearrangement uses TRBV9 and TRBJ1-2, with TRBD1 matching over 7 bases. The CDR3 is 14 amino acids. Germline CDR1 is SGDLS and CDR2 is YYNGEE. Trimming at V came to 4 bases and at J to 4 bases, leaving 7 bases not matched to a gene.

As DNA, the CDR3 is TGTGCCAGCAGTGAGGTCTTCACATACGAGCAGTACTTC. Translation gives CASSEVFTYEQYF. The chain uses TRBV2 and TRBJ2-7; D remains ambiguous. This CDR3 is 13 amino acids long. The germline V gene has CDR1 SNHLY and CDR2 FYNNEI. The V and J ends lost 3 bases and 4 bases respectively, with 10 bases between them.

V gene TRBV18 combines with J gene TRBJ2-7; D is perhaps TRBD1 (6 bases). Germline CDR1 reads KGHSH; CDR2 reads LQKENI. This CDR3 has 17 residues. The germline V and J ends were trimmed by 3 bases and 5 bases, with 23 bases remaining between them. The CDR3 is CASSPKRNSGHADEQYF. In DNA, the CDR3 is TGTGCCAGCTCACCGAAGAGAAATTCGGGACATGCCGACGAGCAGTACTTC.

The chain joins TRBV7-9 to TRBJ1-4; D not resolved. This CDR3 contains 16 residues. Trimming pared 5 bases from V and 0 bases from J, leaving 13 bases between. Per the germline V gene, CDR1 is SEHNR and CDR2 is FQNEAQ (reference sequence). This CDR3 reads CASSRDTIATNEKLFF. CDR3 in DNA: TGTGCCAGCAGCCGAGACACAATTGCAACTAATGAAAAACTGTTTTTT.

The chain has TRBV27 and TRBJ1-6; D is uncertain. The CDR3 extends over 14 amino acids. Germline values: CDR1 MNHEY, CDR2 SMNVEV (reference sequence). Trimming cost V 8 bases and J 8 bases, with 16 bases left between them. The CDR3 DNA is TGTGCCAGCGCCGAAGGGAACGAATATTCACCCCTCCACTTT. The encoded protein is CASAEGNEYSPLHF.

The rearrangement joins TRBV25-1 to TRBJ1-1; D gene ambiguous. V lost 5 bases, J lost 1 base, and 2 bases lay in between. This CDR3 has 11 amino acids. CDR1 and CDR2 (germline): MGHDK, SYGVNS. The CDR3 sequence is CASSKNTEAFF. The CDR3 DNA is TGTGCCAGCAGTAAGAACACTGAAGCTTTCTTT.

The J gene is TRBJ1-2, the V gene TRBV29-1; D unclear. Trimming shortened V by 6 bases and J by 8 bases, and 4 bases separated the two germline ends. CDR3 length: 8 residues. From germline, CDR1 is SQVTM and CDR2 ANQGSEA. CDR3 bases: TGCAGCGTGGGCGGCTACACCTTC. Translating it yields CSVGGYTF.

The chain couples TRBV3-1 (or the pseudogene TRBV3-2) to TRBJ1-2; no reliable D call. Germline V gene lookup returns CDR1 LGHDT and CDR2 YNNKEL (reference sequence). This CDR3 spans 15 amino acids. Trimming took 0 bases from V and 0 from J, leaving 8 bases between them. DNA for the CDR3: TGTGCCAGCAGCCAAGAGGAGGAAACTAACTATGGCTACACCTTC. Translation: CASSQEEETNYGYTF.

The chain recombines TRBV5-1 with TRBJ1-2; D is perhaps TRBD1 (6 bases). V dropped 5 bases and J dropped 7 bases, with 15 bases sitting between them. The CDR3 runs to 13 residues. CDR1 is SGHRS and CDR2 is YFSETQ in the germline V gene. The CDR3 reads CASRETGNTGYTF. The CDR3 nucleotides are TGCGCCAGCAGGGAAACAGGGAATACTGGCTACACCTTC.

Remarks on this clone: Other nucleotide sequences from this sample produce the same CDR3. The V and J genes are TRBV3-1 (or the pseudogene TRBV3-2) and TRBJ1-5; the D is unclear. CDR3 size: 15 residues. V was pared by 1 base and J by 0 bases, with 7 bases between. CDR1 and CDR2 (germline): LGHDT, YNNKEL (reference sequence). The CDR3: CASSQGGYSNQPQHF. CDR3 coding DNA: TGTGCCAGCAGCCAAGGGGGATATAGCAATCAGCCCCAGCATTTT.

The chain employs TRBV3-1 (or the pseudogene TRBV3-2) and TRBJ1-2; D uncertain. Germline V gives CDR1 LGHDT, CDR2 YNNKEL (reference sequence). This CDR3 is 13 amino acids long. Trimming took off 4 bases at V and 8 bases at J, with 14 bases between the two ends. The CDR3: CASSREEEVGYTF. The CDR3 DNA follows: TGTGCCAGCAGCCGCGAGGAGGAGGTAGGCTACACCTTC.

This clone was seen only a few times. The V gene is TRBV3-1 (or the pseudogene TRBV3-2), the J gene TRBJ1-3; 9 nucleotides agree with TRBD1. This CDR3 is built from 16 residues. Trimming removed 0 bases from V and 5 bases from J; junction bases left unmatched: 5. CDR1 is LGHDT and CDR2 is YNNKEL in the germline V gene (reference sequence). The CDR3 reads CASSQDTGGSRNTIYF. The CDR3 DNA follows: TGTGCCAGCAGCCAAGATACAGGGGGCTCGAGAAACACCATATATTTT.

This sequence joins TRBV14 and TRBJ2-7; D unclear. Trimming removed 6 bases from V and 0 bases from J, with 3 bases in between. The CDR3 extends over 11 amino acids. CDR1 and CDR2 (germline): SGHDN, FVKESK. The CDR3 is CASSSSYEQYF. Here the CDR3 DNA reads TGTGCCAGCAGTAGCTCCTACGAGCAGTACTTC.

This clone is a singleton in its sample. The rearrangement uses TRBV5-1 and TRBJ2-7; D not certain. The germline V gene has CDR1 SGHRS and CDR2 YFSETQ. The V gene lost 0 bases and the J gene lost 5 bases, with 9 bases spanning the gap. The CDR3 contains 13 residues. The CDR3 protein is CASSLDGTDEQYF. The CDR3 DNA sequence: TGCGCCAGCAGCTTGGATGGAACGGACGAGCAGTACTTC. The whole variable domain, filled in from reference TRBV5-1 and TRBJ2-7, reads KAGVTQTPRYLIKTRGQQVTLSCSPISGHRSVSWYQQTPGQGLQFLFEYFSETQRNKGNFPGRFSGRQFSNSRSEMNVSTLELGDSALYLCASSLDGTDEQYFGPGTRLTVT.

The chain employs TRBV9 and TRBJ1-1; the D gene is possibly TRBD1 (6 bases). The germline gives CDR1 SGDLS, CDR2 YYNGEE. V dropped 4 bases and J dropped 1 base, with 11 bases sitting between them. The CDR3 length is 14 residues. DNA of the CDR3: TGTGCCAGCAGCCTAGGGGGAGGGAACACTGAAGCTTTCTTT. This sequence encodes CASSLGGGNTEAFF.

The chain recombines TRBV10-3 with TRBJ2-7; D not certain. There are 11 residues in the CDR3. V dropped 6 bases and J dropped 3 bases, with 6 bases sitting between them. Germline lookup yields CDR1 ENHRY and CDR2 SYGVKD. CDR3 bases: TGTGCCATCAGGGAGAACTACGAGCAGTACTTC. Translation: CAIRENYEQYF.